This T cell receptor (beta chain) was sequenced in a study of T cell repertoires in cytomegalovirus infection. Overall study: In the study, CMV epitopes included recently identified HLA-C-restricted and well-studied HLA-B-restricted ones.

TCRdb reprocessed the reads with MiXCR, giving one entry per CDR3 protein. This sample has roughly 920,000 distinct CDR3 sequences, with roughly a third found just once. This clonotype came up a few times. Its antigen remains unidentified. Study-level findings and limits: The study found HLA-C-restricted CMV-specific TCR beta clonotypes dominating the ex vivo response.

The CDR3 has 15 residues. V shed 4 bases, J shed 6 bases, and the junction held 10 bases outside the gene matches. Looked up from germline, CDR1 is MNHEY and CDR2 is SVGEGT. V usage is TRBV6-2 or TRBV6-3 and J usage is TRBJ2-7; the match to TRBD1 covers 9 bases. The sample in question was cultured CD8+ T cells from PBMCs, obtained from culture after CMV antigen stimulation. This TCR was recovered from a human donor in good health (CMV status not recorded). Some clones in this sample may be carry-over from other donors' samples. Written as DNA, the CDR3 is TGTGCCAGCAGTTTCACAGGGGGCGCAGAGTCCGAGCAGTACGTC. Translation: CASSFTGGAESEQYV.